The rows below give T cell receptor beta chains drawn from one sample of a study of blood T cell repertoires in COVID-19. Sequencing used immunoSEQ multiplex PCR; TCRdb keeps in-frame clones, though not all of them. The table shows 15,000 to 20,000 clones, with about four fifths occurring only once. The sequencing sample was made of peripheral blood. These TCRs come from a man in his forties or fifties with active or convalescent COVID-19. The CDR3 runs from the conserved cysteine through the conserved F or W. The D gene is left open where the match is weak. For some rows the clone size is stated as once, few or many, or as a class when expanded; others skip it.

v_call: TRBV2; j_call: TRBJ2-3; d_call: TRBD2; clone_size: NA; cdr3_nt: TGTGCCAGCAGGGTAGCGGGGGGTCCTAGCACAGATACGCAGTATTTT; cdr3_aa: CASRVAGGPSTDTQYF
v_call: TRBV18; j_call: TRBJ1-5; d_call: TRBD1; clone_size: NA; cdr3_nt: TGTGCCAGCTCCCAGGGACAGGGGGAACCCCAGCATTTT; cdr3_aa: CASSQGQGEPQHF
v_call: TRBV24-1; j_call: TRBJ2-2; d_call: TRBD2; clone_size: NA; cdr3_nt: TGTGCCACTAGCACGGGGGGTTTGGCCACCGGGGAGCTGTTTTTT; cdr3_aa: CATSTGGLATGELFF
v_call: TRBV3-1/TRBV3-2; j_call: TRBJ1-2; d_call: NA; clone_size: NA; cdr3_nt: TGTGCCAGCAGCCAAGATCAGGGGTTAGGGTATGGCTACACCTTC; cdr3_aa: CASSQDQGLGYGYTF
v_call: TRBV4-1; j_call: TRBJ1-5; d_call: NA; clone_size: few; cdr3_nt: TGCGCCAGCAGCCAAGATACAGGGATTGGACAGCCCCAGCATTTT; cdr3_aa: CASSQDTGIGQPQHF
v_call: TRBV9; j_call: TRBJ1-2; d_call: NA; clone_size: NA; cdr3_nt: TGTGCCAGCACAGCAGGGGATAACTATGGCTACACCTTC; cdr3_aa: CASTAGDNYGYTF
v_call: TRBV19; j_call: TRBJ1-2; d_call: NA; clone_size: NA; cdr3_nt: TGTGCCAGTAGTCCTGCCGGGTTTTATGGCTACACCTTC; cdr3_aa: CASSPAGFYGYTF
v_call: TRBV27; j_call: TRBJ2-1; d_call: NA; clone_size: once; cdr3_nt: TGTGCCAGCAGTCCCGACTATCCTGCCTACAATGAGCAGTTCTTC; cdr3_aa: CASSPDYPAYNEQFF
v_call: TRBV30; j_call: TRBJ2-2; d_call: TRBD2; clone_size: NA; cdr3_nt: TGTGCCTGGAGGTCGGGACTACCCACCGGGGAGCTGTTTTTT; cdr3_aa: CAWRSGLPTGELFF
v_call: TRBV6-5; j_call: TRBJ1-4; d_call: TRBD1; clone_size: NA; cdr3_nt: TGTGCCAGCAGGGGACAGGGTACGACTAATGAAAAACTGTTTTTT; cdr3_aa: CASRGQGTTNEKLFF
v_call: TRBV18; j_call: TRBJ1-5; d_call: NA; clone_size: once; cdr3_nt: TGTGCCAGCTCACCACCCGCGGCTATGGGCAATCAGCCCCAGCATTTT; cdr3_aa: CASSPPAAMGNQPQHF
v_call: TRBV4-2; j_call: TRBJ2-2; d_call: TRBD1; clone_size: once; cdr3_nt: TGTGCCAGCAGCCAGCTCCGGGACAGGGTCCGTACCGGGGAGCTGTTTTTT; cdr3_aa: CASSQLRDRVRTGELFF
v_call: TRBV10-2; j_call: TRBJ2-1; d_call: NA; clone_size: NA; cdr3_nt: TGCGCCAGCAAGGGGGACCTCTCCTACAATGAGCAGTTCTTC; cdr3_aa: CASKGDLSYNEQFF
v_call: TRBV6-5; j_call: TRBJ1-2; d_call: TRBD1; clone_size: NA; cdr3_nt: TGTGCCAGCAGTACAGGGGGCTTGCCCTATGGCTACACCTTC; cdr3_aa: CASSTGGLPYGYTF
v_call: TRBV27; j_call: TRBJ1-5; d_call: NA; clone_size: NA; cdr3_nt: TGTGCCAGCAGTTTTAGGAGTCATCAGCCCCAGCATTTT; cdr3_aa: CASSFRSHQPQHF
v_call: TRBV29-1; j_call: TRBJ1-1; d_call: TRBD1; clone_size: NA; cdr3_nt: TGCAGCACCGGACAGGGGGCGATGAACACTGAAGCTTTCTTT; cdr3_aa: CSTGQGAMNTEAFF
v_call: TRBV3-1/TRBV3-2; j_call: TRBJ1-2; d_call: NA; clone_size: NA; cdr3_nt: TGTGCCAGCAGCCAAGTCGTAGCTAACTATGGCTACACCTTC; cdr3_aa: CASSQVVANYGYTF
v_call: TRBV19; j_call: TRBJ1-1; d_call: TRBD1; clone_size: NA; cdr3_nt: TGTGCCAGTAGATTACAGGGGGCGAACACTGAAGCTTTCTTT; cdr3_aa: CASRLQGANTEAFF
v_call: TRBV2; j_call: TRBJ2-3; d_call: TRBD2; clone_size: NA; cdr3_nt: TGTGCCAGCAGTAAACTAGCGGGGGATATCACAGATACGCAGTATTTT; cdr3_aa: CASSKLAGDITDTQYF
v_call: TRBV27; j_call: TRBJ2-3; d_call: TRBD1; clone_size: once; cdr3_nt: TGTGCCAGCAGTGAGCGACAGGGGAGCACAGATACGCAGTATTTT; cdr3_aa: CASSERQGSTDTQYF
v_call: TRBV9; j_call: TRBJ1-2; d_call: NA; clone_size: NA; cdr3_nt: TGTGCCAGCAGCGTAACTGTGCGGGCGGACTATGGCTACACCTTC; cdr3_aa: CASSVTVRADYGYTF
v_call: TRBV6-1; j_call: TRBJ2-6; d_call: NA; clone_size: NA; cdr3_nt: TGTGCCAGCAGTGAAGACAGCTCTGGGGCCAACGTCCTGACTTTC; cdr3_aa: CASSEDSSGANVLTF
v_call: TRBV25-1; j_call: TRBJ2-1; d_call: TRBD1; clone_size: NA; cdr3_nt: TGTGCCACTCAGGGGGCGTCCTACAATGAGCAGTTCTTC; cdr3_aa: CATQGASYNEQFF
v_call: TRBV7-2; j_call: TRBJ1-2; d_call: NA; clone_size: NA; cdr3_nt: TGTGCCAGCAGCATCGACAGCTACCTTAACTATGGCTACACCTTC; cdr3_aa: CASSIDSYLNYGYTF
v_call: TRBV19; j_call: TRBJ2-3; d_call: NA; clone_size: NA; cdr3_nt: TGTGCCAGTAGTATACTAGGCCGCAGTAGCAAAACAGATACGCAGTATTTT; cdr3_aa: CASSILGRSSKTDTQYF
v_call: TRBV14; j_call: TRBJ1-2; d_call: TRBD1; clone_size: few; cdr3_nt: TGTGCCAGCAGCCAAGTATTGGGAGGACAGGGCGAAGACTATGGCTACACCTTC; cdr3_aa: CASSQVLGGQGEDYGYTF
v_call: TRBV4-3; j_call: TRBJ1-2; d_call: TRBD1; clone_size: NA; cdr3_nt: TGCGCCAGCAGCCAAGAAGAGGTCGGGACAGGGTATGGCTACACCTTC; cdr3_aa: CASSQEEVGTGYGYTF
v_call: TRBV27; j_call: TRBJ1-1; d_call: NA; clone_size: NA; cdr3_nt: TGTGCCAGCAGTTCCACCGACAGCGTCGGCACTGAAGCTTTCTTT; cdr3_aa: CASSSTDSVGTEAFF
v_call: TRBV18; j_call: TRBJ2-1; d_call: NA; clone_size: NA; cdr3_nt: TGTGCCAGCTCAACCAGGGGCGAGGGCTCCTACAATGAGCAGTTCTTC; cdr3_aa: CASSTRGEGSYNEQFF
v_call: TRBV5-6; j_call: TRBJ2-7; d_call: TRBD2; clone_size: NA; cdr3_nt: TGTGCCAGCAGCCCTATCACTAGCGGGGGGGCCTACGAGCAGTACTTC; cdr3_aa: CASSPITSGGAYEQYF
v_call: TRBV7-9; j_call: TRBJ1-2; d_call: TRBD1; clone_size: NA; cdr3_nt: TGTGCCAGCAGCTGGGGGACAGGGGATAACTATGGCTACACCTTC; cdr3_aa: CASSWGTGDNYGYTF
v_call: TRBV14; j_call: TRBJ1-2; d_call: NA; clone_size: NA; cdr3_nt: TGTGCCAGCAGCCCGGATTTGGCCAGGCAGGGTTATGGCTACACCTTC; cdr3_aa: CASSPDLARQGYGYTF
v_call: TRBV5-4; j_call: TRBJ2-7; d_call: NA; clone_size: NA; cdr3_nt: TGTGCCAGCAGCTTGGACAGGGCTCGAGAGCAGTACTTC; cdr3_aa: CASSLDRAREQYF
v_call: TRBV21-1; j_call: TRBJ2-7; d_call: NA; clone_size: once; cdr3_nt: TGTGCCAGCAGCGCCGGACAGGACGAGCAGTACTTC; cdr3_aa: CASSAGQDEQYF
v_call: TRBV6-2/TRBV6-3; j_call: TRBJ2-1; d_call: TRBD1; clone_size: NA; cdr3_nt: TGTGCCAGCAGTTACCCCCGGGGACAGGGCTCCTACAATGAGCAGTTCTTC; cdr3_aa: CASSYPRGQGSYNEQFF
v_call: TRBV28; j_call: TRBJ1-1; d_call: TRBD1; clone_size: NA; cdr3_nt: TGTGCCAGCAGTTCCCTGACAGGGAATTGGGACACTGAAGCTTTCTTT; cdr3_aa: CASSSLTGNWDTEAFF
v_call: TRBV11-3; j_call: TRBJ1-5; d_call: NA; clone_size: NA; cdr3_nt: TGTGCCAGCAGCTCGACCCGGCCGGGAAGGCAGCCCCAGCATTTT; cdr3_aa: CASSSTRPGRQPQHF
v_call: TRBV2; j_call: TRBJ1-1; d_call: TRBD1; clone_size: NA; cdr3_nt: TGTGCCAGCAAGGGACAGGGATGGACTGAAGCTTTCTTT; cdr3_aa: CASKGQGWTEAFF
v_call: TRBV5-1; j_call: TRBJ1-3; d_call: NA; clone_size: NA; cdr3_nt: TGCGCCAGCTCTAGTTCGCCTGGAAACACCATATATTTT; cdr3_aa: CASSSSPGNTIYF
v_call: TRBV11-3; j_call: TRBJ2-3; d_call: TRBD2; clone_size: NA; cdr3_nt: TGTGCCAGCAGCTACCGACTAGCGGGGGAGGGGTCAGATACGCAGTATTTT; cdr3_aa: CASSYRLAGEGSDTQYF